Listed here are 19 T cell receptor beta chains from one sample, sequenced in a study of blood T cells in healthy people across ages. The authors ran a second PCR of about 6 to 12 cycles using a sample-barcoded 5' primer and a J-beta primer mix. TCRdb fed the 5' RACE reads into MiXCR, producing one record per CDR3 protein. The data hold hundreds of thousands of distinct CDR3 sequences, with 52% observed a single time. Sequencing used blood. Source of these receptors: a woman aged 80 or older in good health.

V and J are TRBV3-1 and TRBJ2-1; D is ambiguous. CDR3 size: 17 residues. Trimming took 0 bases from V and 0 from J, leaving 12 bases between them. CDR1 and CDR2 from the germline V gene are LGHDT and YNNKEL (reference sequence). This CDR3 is CASSQDGRRSSYNEQFF. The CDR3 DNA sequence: TGTGCCAGCAGCCAAGATGGGCGGCGGAGCTCCTACAATGAGCAGTTCTTC.

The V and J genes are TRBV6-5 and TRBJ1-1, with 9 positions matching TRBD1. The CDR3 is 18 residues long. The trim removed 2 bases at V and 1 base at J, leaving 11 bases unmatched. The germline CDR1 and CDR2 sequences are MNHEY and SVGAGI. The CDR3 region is CASSYAGQGWGTNTEAFF. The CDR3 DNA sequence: TGTGCCAGCAGTTACGCCGGACAGGGGTGGGGGACGAACACTGAAGCTTTCTTT.

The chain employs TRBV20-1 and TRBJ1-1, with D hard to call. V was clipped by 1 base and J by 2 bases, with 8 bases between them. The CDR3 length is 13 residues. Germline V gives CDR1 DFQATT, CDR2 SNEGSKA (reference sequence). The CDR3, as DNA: TGCAGTGCTAGAGCAGGCGTTAACACTGAAGCTTTCTTT. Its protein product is CSARAGVNTEAFF.

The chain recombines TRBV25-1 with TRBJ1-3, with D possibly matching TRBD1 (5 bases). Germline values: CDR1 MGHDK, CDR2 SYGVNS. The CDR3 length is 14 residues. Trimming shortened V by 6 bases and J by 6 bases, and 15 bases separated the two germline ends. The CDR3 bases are TGTGCCAGCAGCTTGGGGCGCTTTGAAAACACCATATATTTT. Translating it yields CASSLGRFENTIYF.

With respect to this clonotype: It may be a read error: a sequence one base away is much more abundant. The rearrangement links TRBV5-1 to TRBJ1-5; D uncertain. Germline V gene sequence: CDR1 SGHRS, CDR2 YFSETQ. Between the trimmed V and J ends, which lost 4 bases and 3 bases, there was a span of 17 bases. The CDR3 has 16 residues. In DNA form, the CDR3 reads TGCGCCAGCAGCATCGAGGCAGGTACAGACAATCAGCCCCAGCATTTT. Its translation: CASSIEAGTDNQPQHF.

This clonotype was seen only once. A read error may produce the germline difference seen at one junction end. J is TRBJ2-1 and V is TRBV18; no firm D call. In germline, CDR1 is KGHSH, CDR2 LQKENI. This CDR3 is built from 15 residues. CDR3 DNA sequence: TGTGCCGGCTCACCAAGGCAGCCCACCTACAATGAGCAGTTCTTC. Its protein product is CAGSPRQPTYNEQFF.

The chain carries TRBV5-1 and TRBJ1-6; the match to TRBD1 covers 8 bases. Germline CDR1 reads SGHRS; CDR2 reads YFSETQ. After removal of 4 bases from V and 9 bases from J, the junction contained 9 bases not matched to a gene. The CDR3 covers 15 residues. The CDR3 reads CASSQGQGGSSPLHF. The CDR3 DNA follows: TGCGCCAGCAGCCAAGGACAGGGCGGATCTTCACCCCTCCACTTT.

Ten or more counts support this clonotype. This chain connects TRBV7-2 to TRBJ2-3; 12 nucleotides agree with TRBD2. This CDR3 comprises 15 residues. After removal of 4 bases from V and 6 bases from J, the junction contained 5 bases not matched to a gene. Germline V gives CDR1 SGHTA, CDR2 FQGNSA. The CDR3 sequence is CASSSLAGGWDTQYF. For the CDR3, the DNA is TGTGCCAGCAGCTCACTAGCGGGGGGTTGGGATACGCAGTATTTT.

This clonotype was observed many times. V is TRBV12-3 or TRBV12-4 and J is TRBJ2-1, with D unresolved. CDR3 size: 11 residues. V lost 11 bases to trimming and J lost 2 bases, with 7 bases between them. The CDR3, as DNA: TGTGCCTCCGCGCCCTACAATGAGCAGTTCTTC. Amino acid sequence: CASAPYNEQFF.

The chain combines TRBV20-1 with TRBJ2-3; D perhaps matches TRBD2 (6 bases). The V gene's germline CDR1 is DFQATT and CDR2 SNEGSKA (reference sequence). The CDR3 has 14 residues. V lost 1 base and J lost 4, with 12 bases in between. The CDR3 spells CSARGQGGPDTQYF. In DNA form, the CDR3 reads TGCAGTGCTAGAGGGCAGGGAGGCCCAGATACGCAGTATTTT.

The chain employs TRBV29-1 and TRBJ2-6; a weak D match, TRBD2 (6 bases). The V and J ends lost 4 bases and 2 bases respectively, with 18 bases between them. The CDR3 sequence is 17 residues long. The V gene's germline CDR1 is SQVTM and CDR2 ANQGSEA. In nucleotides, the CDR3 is TGCAGCGTTGGCCCGGCAGGGACTTTCCCTGGGGCCAACGTCCTGACTTTC. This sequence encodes CSVGPAGTFPGANVLTF.

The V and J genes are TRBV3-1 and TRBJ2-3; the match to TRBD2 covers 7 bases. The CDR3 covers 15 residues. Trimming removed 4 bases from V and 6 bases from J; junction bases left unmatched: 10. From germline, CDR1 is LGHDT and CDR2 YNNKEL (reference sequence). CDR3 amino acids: CASSPLAVVSDTQYF. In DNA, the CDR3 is TGTGCCAGCAGCCCCCTAGCGGTAGTTTCGGATACGCAGTATTTT.

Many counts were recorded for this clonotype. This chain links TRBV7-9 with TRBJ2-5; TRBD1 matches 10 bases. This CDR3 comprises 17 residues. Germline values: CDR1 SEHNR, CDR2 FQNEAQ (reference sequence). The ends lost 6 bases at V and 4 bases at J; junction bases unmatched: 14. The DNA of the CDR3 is TGTGCCAGCAGTCATCCTACCGGGACAGGGGTCCGAGAGACCCAGTACTTC. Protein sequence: CASSHPTGTGVRETQYF.

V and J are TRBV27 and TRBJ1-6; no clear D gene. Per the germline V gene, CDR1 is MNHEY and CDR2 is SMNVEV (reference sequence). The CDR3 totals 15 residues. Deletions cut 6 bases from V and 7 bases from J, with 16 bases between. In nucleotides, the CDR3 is TGTGCCAGCAGGGACGTGGGGTCCGGGAATTCACCCCTCCACTTT. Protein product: CASRDVGSGNSPLHF.

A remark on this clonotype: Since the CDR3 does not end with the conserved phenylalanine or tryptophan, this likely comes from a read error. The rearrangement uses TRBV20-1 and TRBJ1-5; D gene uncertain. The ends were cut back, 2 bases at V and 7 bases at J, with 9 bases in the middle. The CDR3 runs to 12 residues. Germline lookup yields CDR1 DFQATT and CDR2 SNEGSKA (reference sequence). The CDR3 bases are TGCAGTGCTAGAAGGGAAGGACAGCCCCAGCATCTT. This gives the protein CSARREGQPQHL.

CDR3 sequence reads: CASSRTSGGTQGQTQYF. CDR3 nucleotide sequence: TGTGCCAGCAGTCGGACTAGCGGGGGGACTCAAGGTCAGACCCAGTACTTC. This chain connects TRBV27 to TRBJ2-5; 14 positions agree with TRBD2. The CDR3 loop spans 17 amino acids. Trimming removed 5 bases from V and 6 bases from J; junction bases left unmatched: 11. Germline-derived CDR1 and CDR2 are MNHEY and SMNVEV (reference sequence).

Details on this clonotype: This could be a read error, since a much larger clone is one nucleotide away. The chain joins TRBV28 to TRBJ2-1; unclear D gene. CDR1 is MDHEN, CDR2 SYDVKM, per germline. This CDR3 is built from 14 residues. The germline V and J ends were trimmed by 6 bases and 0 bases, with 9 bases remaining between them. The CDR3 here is CASSQRSSYNEQFF. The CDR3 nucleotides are TGTGCCAGCAGCCAAAGAAGCTCCTACAATGAGCAGTTCTTC.

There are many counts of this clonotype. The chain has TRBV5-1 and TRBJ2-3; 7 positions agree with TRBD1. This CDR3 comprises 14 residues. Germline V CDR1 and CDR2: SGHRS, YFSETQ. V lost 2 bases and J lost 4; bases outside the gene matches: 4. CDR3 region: CASSFGQAADTQYF. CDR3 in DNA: TGCGCCAGCAGCTTCGGACAGGCCGCAGATACGCAGTATTTT.

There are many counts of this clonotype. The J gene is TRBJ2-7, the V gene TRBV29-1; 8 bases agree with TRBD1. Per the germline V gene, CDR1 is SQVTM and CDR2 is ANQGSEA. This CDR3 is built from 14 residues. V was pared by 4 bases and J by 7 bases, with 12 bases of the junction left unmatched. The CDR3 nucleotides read TGCAGCGTTGGTAACGGACAGGGCGAATGGGAGCAGTACTTC. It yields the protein CSVGNGQGEWEQYF.